The present T cell receptor beta chain was sequenced within a study of cytomegalovirus exposure and HLA in healthy donors. Study-level findings and limits: Most sequenced TCRs were rare (though some public TCRs occurred in many donors).

The repertoire was sequenced with immunoSEQ multiplex PCR; TCRdb's copy has only in-frame clones and lacks some. Of about 120,000 clones in the sample, approximately 92% were seen once. Of note for this clone: What it binds is not known.

Germline V lookup: CDR1 SGHVS, CDR2 FQNEAQ. This CDR3 is 14 amino acids long. The V and J ends lost 5 bases and 5 bases, in that order; junction bases with no gene match: 5. The chain links TRBV7-8 to TRBJ2-1, with 8 nucleotides matching TRBD2. This sequence originates from a woman younger than 30 in good health and CMV-seronegative. Material: PBMCs. CDR3 region: CASSAGTRHNEQFF. In DNA, the CDR3 is TGTGCCAGCAGCGCAGGGACTAGACACAATGAGCAGTTCTTC.